These 3 T cell receptor beta chains were all obtained from the same sample, sequenced in a study of T cell changes during pregnancy in multiple sclerosis. Measured with immunoSEQ multiplex PCR; TCRdb has only the in-frame clones, and not every one. The sample shows about 98,000 clones, under 95% of them seen only once. The specimen was peripheral blood, collected after pregnancy. Receptors were obtained from a female donor in good health, enrolled as a control in a pregnancy study.

The chain employs TRBV19 and TRBJ2-1; 9 bases fit TRBD2. The junction had 9 bases not matched to a gene; V was cut back by 6 bases and J by 0 bases. The CDR3 is 17 amino acids. The germline gives CDR1 LNHDA, CDR2 SQIVND (reference sequence). This CDR3 reads CASRTSGTTSSYNEQFF. The DNA for the CDR3 is TGTGCCAGTAGGACTAGCGGAACCACTAGCTCCTACAATGAGCAGTTCTTC.

The chain combines TRBV4-1 with TRBJ1-2; D gene ambiguous. Trimming stripped 1 base from V and 4 bases from J, with 13 bases between. CDR1 is MGHRA, CDR2 YSYEKL, per germline. The CDR3 spans 15 residues. The CDR3 bases are TGCGCCAGCAGCCAAGCGGGAGGGTTAGGCTATGGCTACACCTTC. Amino acid sequence: CASSQAGGLGYGYTF.

CDR3 DNA: TGCGCCAGCAGTCGGGACAGCCTTAACTATGGCTACACCTTC. Translated, it gives CASSRDSLNYGYTF. The rearrangement uses TRBV23-1 and TRBJ1-2; 7 bases are shared with TRBD1. TRBV23-1 is an ORF, and what it does is uncertain. The CDR3 consists of 14 residues. Unmatched junction bases numbered 3, after V lost 4 bases and J lost 1 base.